The 16 T cell receptor beta chains below all came from one sample that was sequenced in a study of siplizumab effects on memory and regulatory T cells. Generated by immunoSEQ multiplex PCR, the TCRdb table keeps only in-frame clones and is missing some. The sample lists about 100,000 clones; 75% to 95% were seen once. Sequencing was done on a sample of CD4+ T cells sorted from blood. These receptor sequences come from a human donor in good health.

The genes are TRBV5-5 and TRBJ1-2; 7 bases are shared with TRBD1. J was trimmed by 4 bases and V by 1 base; bases with no gene match: 7. The CDR3 sequence is 15 residues long. In germline, CDR1 is SGHKS, CDR2 YYEKEE (reference sequence). CDR3 bases: TGTGCCAGCAGCTTGACGGGACAGAGACCCTATGGCTACACCTTC. It encodes CASSLTGQRPYGYTF.

The rearrangement links TRBV19 to TRBJ1-2; unclear D gene. The germline V gene has CDR1 LNHDA and CDR2 SQIVND (reference sequence). The length of the CDR3 is 11 residues. The V and J ends lost 6 bases and 8 bases respectively, with 10 bases between them. The CDR3 loop is CASRAVGGYTF. In DNA form, the CDR3 reads TGTGCCAGTAGGGCGGTTGGGGGCTACACCTTC.

This clone is a singleton in its sample. The J gene is TRBJ1-1, the V gene TRBV10-1; the D gene is possibly TRBD1 (5 bases). V was trimmed by 10 bases and J by 0 bases, leaving 12 bases between them. CDR1 is WNHNN, CDR2 SYGVQD, per germline (reference sequence). The CDR3 spans 13 residues. CDR3 loop: CATQVGVNTEAFF. The CDR3 DNA reads as TGCGCCACCCAAGTGGGGGTGAACACTGAAGCTTTCTTT.

The V and J genes are TRBV6-5 and TRBJ1-1, with no clear D. Germline loops: CDR1 MNHEY, CDR2 SVGAGI. The CDR3 loop spans 12 amino acids. Deletions cut 5 bases from V and 10 bases from J, with 14 bases between. This CDR3 is CASSPTTQRAFF. The CDR3 bases are TGTGCCAGCAGTCCCACTACCCAACGAGCTTTCTTT.

The chain employs TRBV19 and TRBJ2-2; possibly TRBD1 for D (6 bases). Germline CDR1 reads LNHDA; CDR2 reads SQIVND (reference sequence). This CDR3 has 17 amino acids. With 3 bases removed from V and 1 base from J, the gap between germline ends came to 15 bases. Here the CDR3 reads CASSMGRTAQNTGELFF. Written as DNA, the CDR3 is TGTGCCAGTAGTATGGGACGGACAGCCCAGAACACCGGGGAGCTGTTTTTT.

This chain joins TRBV19 and TRBJ2-1; 8 nucleotides agree with TRBD2. Germline CDR1 is LNHDA and CDR2 is SQIVND (reference sequence). This CDR3 region has 15 residues. V trimming: 6 bases; J trimming: 6 bases; junction bases outside the gene matches: 10. The CDR3 DNA reads TGTGCCAGTAGCCACCTAGCGGGTGCCCCCAATGAGCAGTTCTTC. Amino acid sequence: CASSHLAGAPNEQFF.

Comment on this clone: The junction does not match germline at one end; this may be a read error. Other DNA sequences from this sample encode an identical CDR3 as well. The chain joins TRBV7-2 to TRBJ1-2; no definite D call. There are 15 residues in the CDR3. Looked up from germline, CDR1 is SGHTA and CDR2 is FQGNSA. The chain's CDR3 is CASSLALGGNYGYTF. CDR3 bases: TGTGCCAGCAGCTTAGCGCTGGGAGGGAACTACGGCTACACCTTC.

The chain employs TRBV18 and TRBJ2-7, with TRBD1 matching 9 bases. The V gene end was trimmed by 3 bases and the J gene end by 6 bases; junction bases not matched to a gene: 3. The CDR3 contains 13 residues. Germline V CDR1 and CDR2: KGHSH, LQKENI. The CDR3 region is CASSPGTGTEQYF. CDR3 sequence (DNA): TGTGCCAGCTCACCGGGGACAGGGACCGAGCAGTACTTC.

The chain uses TRBV25-1 and TRBJ2-3; D unclear. Trimming shortened V by 3 bases and J by 1 base, and 8 bases separated the two germline ends. The CDR3 length is 14 residues. The V gene's germline CDR1 is MGHDK and CDR2 SYGVNS. CDR3 protein: CASSDSAGTDTQYF. CDR3 sequence (DNA): TGTGCCAGCAGTGACAGTGCGGGCACAGATACGCAGTATTTT.

The CDR3 sequence: CASSLRPGANSPLHF. In DNA, the CDR3 is TGTGCCAGCAGTTTACGGCCAGGGGCGAATTCACCCCTCCACTTT. The J gene is TRBJ1-6, the V gene TRBV27, with D perhaps matching TRBD1 (6 bases). CDR3 length: 15 residues. V was clipped by 2 bases and J by 7 bases, with 12 bases between them. CDR1 MNHEY and CDR2 SMNVEV come from the germline V gene (reference sequence).

The rearrangement uses TRBV10-3 and TRBJ1-1; D may be TRBD1 (6 bases). Trimming removed 5 bases from V and 10 bases from J, with 11 bases in between. This CDR3 region has 11 residues. CDR1 and CDR2 (germline): ENHRY, SYGVKD. CDR3 coding DNA: TGTGCCATCAGTAAACAGGGCGTAGCTTTCTTT. Amino acid sequence: CAISKQGVAFF.

The chain carries TRBV7-2 and TRBJ2-3; D call uncertain. The CDR3 runs to 12 residues. V shed 6 bases and J shed 1 base, with 5 bases lying between them. Germline V gives CDR1 SGHTA, CDR2 FQGNSA. Here the CDR3 reads CASSDRTDTQYF. CDR3 sequence (DNA): TGTGCCAGCAGTGACCGCACAGATACGCAGTATTTT.

This sequence joins TRBV18 and TRBJ2-5; the match to TRBD2 covers 8 bases. This CDR3 has 16 residues. Germline V gene data show CDR1 as KGHSH and CDR2 as LQKENI. The ends lost 3 bases at V and 4 bases at J; junction bases unmatched: 10. The CDR3 here is CASSPTHGGGLETQYF. The CDR3 DNA reads as TGTGCCAGCTCACCCACCCACGGGGGGGGCCTAGAGACCCAGTACTTC.

The chain links TRBV2 to TRBJ1-1; the match to TRBD1 covers 7 bases. The V segment lost 7 bases and the J segment 4 bases; nucleotides outside the gene matches: 18. CDR3 length: 17 residues. CDR1 is SNHLY, CDR2 FYNNEI, per germline. For the CDR3, the DNA is TGTGCCAGCAAGGGAGGAGGACAGGCAAGGCGAGGCACTGAAGCTTTCTTT. This codes for CASKGGGQARRGTEAFF.

The CDR3 sequence is CASSPIPGLQETQYF. CDR3 DNA sequence: TGTGCCAGCAGCCCTATCCCGGGACTACAAGAGACCCAGTACTTC. The chain is built from TRBV7-9 and TRBJ2-5; 7 nucleotides agree with TRBD2. Germline CDR1 reads SEHNR; CDR2 reads FQNEAQ (reference sequence). This CDR3 is 15 amino acids long. J was trimmed by 2 bases and V by 5 bases; bases with no gene match: 8.

This chain joins TRBV27 and TRBJ2-3, with D unresolved. V lost 4 bases to trimming and J lost 1 base, with 15 bases between them. CDR1 and CDR2 from the germline V gene are MNHEY and SMNVEV (reference sequence). The CDR3 length is 16 residues. In DNA, the CDR3 is TGTGCCAGCAGTTCCCCTTTTAGTTCCCGCACAGATACGCAGTATTTT. Residues: CASSSPFSSRTDTQYF.